One sample yielded the 5 T cell receptor beta chains listed below, sequenced in a study of spatial heterogeneity in lung cancer. Broader study findings: Expanded intratumoral alpha and beta TCR counts tracked tumor mutation counts.

TCRdb re-called the 5' RACE reads through MiXCR, storing one row per CDR3 protein. The data contain some 100,000 distinct CDR3 sequences, approximately 4% of them singletons. Time point noted: sample taken at primary tumor resection. These receptors have no known antigen. Material: lung tumor tissue, obtained at surgery. The receptors were gathered from a male donor with early-stage non-small cell lung cancer.

There are many counts of this clonotype. Here the CDR3 DNA reads TGCAGTGCAACTACGCGGGGAAATCAGCCCCAGCATTTT. It yields the protein CSATTRGNQPQHF. The chain carries TRBV20-1 and TRBJ1-5; D unresolved. The V end lost 6 bases, the J end lost 4 bases, and 13 bases lay between the germline ends. The CDR3 is 13 residues long. Germline loops: CDR1 DFQATT, CDR2 SNEGSKA (reference sequence).

This clonotype was counted at least ten times. V gene TRBV6-5 combines with J gene TRBJ2-2; D perhaps matches TRBD1 (6 bases). In germline, CDR1 is MNHEY, CDR2 SVGAGI. V lost 10 bases and J 2 bases, leaving 14 bases between the germline ends. There are 14 residues in the CDR3. CDR3 DNA: TGTGCCACCAGCTCGGGACAAAACACCGGGGAGCTGTTTTTT. This gives the protein CATSSGQNTGELFF.

This clonotype was detected ten times or more. This chain uses TRBV27 with TRBJ2-5; the D gene is possibly TRBD2 (5 bases). CDR3 length equals 14 residues. The germline V and J ends were trimmed by 5 bases and 2 bases, with 12 bases remaining between them. Germline CDR1 MNHEY, CDR2 SMNVEV (reference sequence). CDR3 sequence: CASSMGARQETQYF. The CDR3 DNA is TGTGCCAGCAGTATGGGAGCAAGGCAAGAGACCCAGTACTTC.

Worth noting for this clonotype: A much larger clone is a single base away; this may be a read error. This chain uses TRBV5-1 with TRBJ1-6; no reliable D call. The V gene's germline CDR1 is SGHRS and CDR2 YFSETQ. There are 13 residues in the CDR3. With 1 base removed from V and 7 bases from J, the gap between germline ends came to 6 bases. CDR3 region: CASSLHDNSPLHF. CDR3 nucleotide sequence: TGCGCCAGCAGCTTGCATGACAATTCACCCCTCCACTTT.

This clonotype was found many times. The chain uses TRBV7-2 and TRBJ2-2; 12 bases match TRBD2. CDR1 and CDR2 (germline): SGHTA, FQGNSA. V lost 2 bases to trimming and J lost 5 bases; unmatched junction nucleotides: 9. This CDR3 spans 18 amino acids. CDR3 residues: CASSLMRLAGVWTGELFF. The CDR3 DNA sequence: TGTGCCAGCAGCTTAATGAGACTAGCGGGAGTGTGGACCGGGGAGCTGTTTTTT.